This TCR beta chain was sequenced for a study of early T cells in non-severe SARS-CoV-2 infection. The study, taken as a whole, reports: Database matching using VDJdb favored anti-spike CD8 responses, with private and CD4 specificities left missing.

Trimming took off 4 bases at V and 7 bases at J, with 8 bases between the two ends. Germline V gives CDR1 SNHLY, CDR2 FYNNEI. There are 11 residues in the CDR3. Regarding this clonotype: No antigen is known for it.

The TCR library protocol attached unique molecular identifiers to the individual cDNA molecules. One entry per CDR3 protein results from TCRdb running MiXCR on the 5' RACE reads. The sample lists nearly 95,000 distinct CDR3 sequences; around 17% were seen once. The V and J genes are TRBV2 and TRBJ2-7; D remains ambiguous. This material consisted of whole blood, taken at baseline. The source of this sequence is an adult who was a healthcare worker with PCR-confirmed SARS-CoV-2 infection or an uninfected control (not recorded which). CDR3 in DNA: TGTGCCAGCAGTGTAGGGCCAGAGCAGTACTTC. Encoded protein: CASSVGPEQYF.